Below, 25 T cell receptor beta chains from the same sample are listed, as sequenced in a study of T-cell memory formation after mild COVID-19. MiXCR, run by TCRdb on the 5' RACE reads, gives a single entry per CDR3 protein. The sample gives approximately 580,000 distinct CDR3 sequences, 20% of which show up once; 12% is in the top ten. The sample was PBMCs or a T cell subset sorted from them (not recorded which). These receptors all come from an adult woman who had mild COVID-19 (a few samples of this study predate the infection). Cell type and time point are not known.

The chain couples TRBV5-1 to TRBJ2-5; TRBD2 matches at 7 bases. With 7 bases clipped from V and 7 bases from J, the junction kept 16 bases outside the gene matches. Germline lookup yields CDR1 SGHRS and CDR2 YFSETQ. CDR3 size: 15 residues. The CDR3 here is CASALRGDGVGTQYF. The CDR3 coding sequence is TGCGCCAGCGCTCTCCGGGGGGACGGTGTTGGGACCCAGTACTTC.

The chain employs TRBV29-1 and TRBJ2-6; no clear D gene. The V end was cut by 5 bases, the J end by 2 bases, with 10 bases between. Germline V gene sequence: CDR1 SQVTM, CDR2 ANQGSEA. This CDR3 region has 14 residues. The DNA for the CDR3 is TGCAGCGTTTCAGGTGGTACTGGGGCCAACGTCCTGACTTTC. Amino acid sequence: CSVSGGTGANVLTF. Full variable domain (rest looked up from reference TRBV29-1 and TRBJ2-6): SAVISQKPSRDICQRGTSLTIQCQVDSQVTMMFWYRQQPGQSLTLIATANQGSEATYESGFVIDKFPISRPNLTFSTLTVSNMSPEDSSIYLCSVSGGTGANVLTFGAGSRLTVL.

There are a few counts of this clonotype. This rearrangement joins TRBV15 to TRBJ2-7; 8 nucleotides align to TRBD1. Germline V gene lookup returns CDR1 LNHNV and CDR2 YYDKDF (reference sequence). The CDR3 is 15 residues long. Trimming removed 1 base from V and 0 bases from J; junction bases left unmatched: 2. The CDR3 loop is CATSRGTGFSYEQYF. The CDR3 DNA reads TGTGCCACCAGCAGAGGGACAGGGTTCTCCTACGAGCAGTACTTC.

This clonotype was counted between two and nine times. V usage is TRBV12-3 or TRBV12-4 and J usage is TRBJ2-6, with 8 bases identical to TRBD1. With 3 bases clipped from V and 0 bases from J, the junction kept 4 bases outside the gene matches. This CDR3 spans 17 amino acids. The CDR3 here is CASSFGQGTSGANVLTF. Written as DNA, the CDR3 is TGTGCCAGCAGTTTCGGACAGGGTACCTCTGGGGCCAACGTCCTGACTTTC.

This clonotype was seen only a few times. V usage is TRBV12-3 or TRBV12-4 and J usage is TRBJ2-1; a possible D gene is TRBD2 (5 bases). CDR3 length: 12 amino acids. V lost 6 bases, J lost 5 bases, and 8 bases lay in between. CDR3 coding DNA: TGTGCCAGCAGGAGGGAAAACAATGAGCAGTTCTTC. Protein product: CASRRENNEQFF.

V and J are TRBV20-1 and TRBJ1-2; D gene unclear. The CDR3 runs 12 residues. Trimming shortened V by 0 bases and J by 5 bases, and 7 bases separated the two germline ends. Germline V gives CDR1 DFQATT, CDR2 SNEGSKA (reference sequence). The CDR3 region is CSARDMGYGYTF. The CDR3 bases are TGCAGTGCTAGAGATATGGGGTATGGCTACACCTTC.

The gene calls are TRBV19 and TRBJ1-4; D is possibly TRBD1 (5 bases). Germline V CDR1 and CDR2: LNHDA, SQIVND (reference sequence). CDR3 length equals 13 residues. Trimming removed 6 bases at V and 6 bases at J, with 11 bases between. The CDR3 is CASRSRGDEKLFF. The CDR3 DNA reads as TGTGCCAGTAGAAGTAGAGGGGATGAAAAACTGTTTTTT.

This clonotype was detected a few times. V gene TRBV2 combines with J gene TRBJ1-6, with 10 bases identical to TRBD1. CDR1 is SNHLY, CDR2 FYNNEI, per germline. The CDR3 extends over 16 amino acids. V gave up 7 bases and J gave up 9 bases; unmatched junction bases: 12. DNA for the CDR3: TGTGCCAGCATCGTTGTAACCGGGACAGGGGTTTCACCCCTCCACTTT. Protein: CASIVVTGTGVSPLHF.

This clonotype has more than one count but fewer than ten. The rearrangement links TRBV5-1 to TRBJ2-2; 11 positions agree with TRBD1. Germline V gives CDR1 SGHRS, CDR2 YFSETQ. Germline trimming cut 3 bases from V and 6 bases from J; bases unmatched to any gene: 13. The CDR3 length is 18 residues. The DNA for the CDR3 is TGCGCCAGCAGCTCATCCCGGCTGGACAGGGGGCAGGCCGGGGAGCTGTTTTTT. Translated, it gives CASSSSRLDRGQAGELFF.

This clonotype showed up just a few times. Germline is not matched at one junction end, which may reflect a read error. The chain is built from TRBV7-7 and TRBJ2-1; 7 bases align to TRBD1. CDR1 SSHAT and CDR2 FNYEAQ come from the germline V gene (reference sequence). This CDR3 has 16 residues. CDR3 nucleotides: TGTGCTAGCAGCCCCCGACCAGGGGGCTCCTACAATGAGCAGTTCTTC. Protein: CASSPRPGGSYNEQFF.

V gene TRBV11-2 combines with J gene TRBJ2-7, with D uncertain. CDR1 is SGHAT, CDR2 FQNNGV, per germline. Between the trimmed V and J ends, which lost 1 base and 3 bases, there was a span of 7 bases. This CDR3 spans 13 amino acids. The CDR3 region has the DNA TGTGCCAGCAGCTTAGGGAAGCTCTACGAGCAGTACTTC. Translation gives CASSLGKLYEQYF.

This clonotype was detected only a few times. The chain carries TRBV7-8 and TRBJ1-4; unclear D gene. V gave up 3 bases and J gave up 8 bases, with 13 bases separating them. The CDR3 loop spans 14 amino acids. Germline CDR1 SGHVS, CDR2 FQNEAQ. CDR3 nucleotides: TGTGCCAGCAGCTTTAATATGCCCCTAGAAAAACTGTTTTTT. Translating it yields CASSFNMPLEKLFF.

The chain joins TRBV18 to TRBJ2-3, with TRBD2 matching 9 bases. CDR1 is KGHSH, CDR2 LQKENI, per germline. V was pared by 4 bases and J by 5 bases, with 7 bases of the junction left unmatched. The CDR3 totals 15 residues. The CDR3 DNA reads as TGTGCCAGCTCACTAGCGGGAGCGGGAATAGATACGCAGTATTTT. This encodes CASSLAGAGIDTQYF.

The V and J genes are TRBV12-3 or TRBV12-4 and TRBJ2-5; 8 nucleotides agree with TRBD1. V lost 5 bases to trimming and J lost 4 bases; unmatched junction nucleotides: 9. This CDR3 contains 15 residues. The CDR3 DNA is TGTGCCAGCAGTCACAGGGGGGAGGTGAGAGAGACCCAGTACTTC. It specifies CASSHRGEVRETQYF.

The rearrangement joins TRBV2 to TRBJ2-1, with D perhaps matching TRBD1 (6 bases). V lost 3 bases, J lost 6 bases, and 12 bases lay in between. Germline V CDR1 and CDR2: SNHLY, FYNNEI. The length of the CDR3 is 14 residues. CDR3 region: CASSDRGPINEQFF. The CDR3 DNA reads as TGTGCCAGCAGTGACAGGGGCCCCATCAATGAGCAGTTCTTC.

CDR3 sequence reads: CASSSPGQGSDTQYF. CDR3 nucleotides: TGTGCCAGCAGTTCCCCGGGACAGGGATCAGATACGCAGTATTTT. V is TRBV28 and J is TRBJ2-3, with 9 bases aligning to TRBD1. The CDR3 is 15 residues long. Germline-derived CDR1 and CDR2 are MDHEN and SYDVKM. V lost 4 bases, J lost 4 bases, and 6 bases stayed unmatched.

This clonotype was observed a few times. The genes are TRBV7-3 and TRBJ2-1; TRBD2 aligns across 14 bases. The CDR3 length is 21 residues. Germline V gene data show CDR1 as SGHTA and CDR2 as FQGTGA. V gave up 2 bases and J gave up 6 bases; unmatched junction bases: 18. For the CDR3, the DNA is TGTGCCAGCAGCTTACACGGGACTAGCGGGAGAGCCACCCAGGGGCTCAATGAGCAGTTCTTC. It translates to CASSLHGTSGRATQGLNEQFF.

This clonotype was detected a few times. The V and J genes are TRBV19 and TRBJ2-7; D perhaps matches TRBD2 (6 bases). The CDR3 is 15 amino acids. Germline V CDR1 and CDR2: LNHDA, SQIVND (reference sequence). Trimming shortened V by 3 bases and J by 3 bases, and 15 bases separated the two germline ends. The CDR3 DNA follows: TGTGCCAGTAGTATGTCGCGGGGATCCAACTACGAGCAGTACTTC. Translated, it gives CASSMSRGSNYEQYF.

This clonotype showed up just a few times. V is TRBV12-3 or TRBV12-4 and J is TRBJ2-1; 13 nucleotides align to TRBD2. This CDR3 comprises 15 residues. The junction had 7 bases not matched to a gene; V was cut back by 6 bases and J by 8 bases. DNA of the CDR3: TGTGCCAGCAGCCGGACTAGCGGGAGCCCCCATGAGCAGTTCTTC. Translated: CASSRTSGSPHEQFF.

The table lists this clonotype with a few counts. V gene TRBV9 combines with J gene TRBJ2-6, with unresolved D. The V end was cut by 7 bases, the J end by 0 bases, with 8 bases between. CDR1 and CDR2 from the germline V gene are SGDLS and YYNGEE. The CDR3 totals 14 residues. CDR3 sequence (DNA): TGTGCCAGCCAACAGAACTCTGGGGCCAACGTCCTGACTTTC. Protein product: CASQQNSGANVLTF.

The J gene is TRBJ2-3, the V gene TRBV25-1; the D is unclear. Germline V gives CDR1 MGHDK, CDR2 SYGVNS. V was clipped by 6 bases and J by 4 bases, with 11 bases between them. This CDR3 spans 13 amino acids. The CDR3 coding sequence is TGTGCCAGCAGCCACCACGGTGCAGATACGCAGTATTTT. Translated: CASSHHGADTQYF.

This clonotype has at least ten counts. The chain combines TRBV12-3 or TRBV12-4 with TRBJ1-1, with 8 positions matching TRBD1. This CDR3 has 13 residues. Unmatched junction bases numbered 5, after V lost 10 bases and J lost 1 base. CDR3 sequence: CANDRGPNTEAFF. CDR3 nucleotide sequence: TGTGCCAATGACAGGGGACCGAACACTGAAGCTTTCTTT.

V and J are TRBV18 and TRBJ2-5, with D maybe TRBD1 (6 bases). V lost 2 bases and J 1 base, leaving 14 bases between the germline ends. The CDR3 sequence is 16 residues long. Germline V CDR1 and CDR2: KGHSH, LQKENI. The CDR3: CASSPSYDRPQETQYF. Here the CDR3 DNA reads TGTGCCAGCTCACCAAGTTACGACAGGCCCCAAGAGACCCAGTACTTC.

There are a few counts of this clonotype. The V call is TRBV5-4, the J call TRBJ2-3, with 8 bases lining up with TRBD2. Germline V gene sequence: CDR1 SGHNT, CDR2 YYREEE (reference sequence). The junction had 6 bases not matched to a gene; V was cut back by 6 bases and J by 6 bases. There are 13 residues in the CDR3. Here the CDR3 DNA reads TGTGCCAGCACCCCCGGGGGGGCGGATACGCAGTATTTT. It specifies CASTPGGADTQYF.

CDR3 region: CAWAAASNYGYTF. Written as DNA, the CDR3 is TGTGCCTGGGCGGCGGCTTCAAACTATGGCTACACCTTC. V is TRBV30 and J is TRBJ1-2; D not resolved. Germline V gene data show CDR1 as GTSNPN and CDR2 as SVGIG (reference sequence). The ends were cut back, 5 bases at V and 2 bases at J, with 12 bases in the middle. The CDR3 extends over 13 amino acids.